What follows are 25 T cell receptor beta chains derived from one specimen sequenced in a study of T cell responses to AZD1222 COVID-19 vaccine. Generated by immunoSEQ multiplex PCR, the TCRdb table keeps only in-frame clones and is missing some. This table has approximately 150,000 clones, about 89% appearing once. The sequencing used peripheral blood, collected 28 days after the second AZD1222 dose. The receptor source for this set is an adult who received the AZD1222 COVID-19 vaccine.

The rearrangement joins TRBV11-2 to TRBJ2-7; D remains unclear. The CDR3 sequence is 15 residues long. Germline V lookup: CDR1 SGHAT, CDR2 FQNNGV. The V and J ends lost 5 bases and 0 bases respectively, with 14 bases between them. As DNA, the CDR3 is TGTGCCAGCAGCCCCTTCATGGGCGACTCCTACGAGCAGTACTTC. Its protein is CASSPFMGDSYEQYF.

This clone was seen a single time. This chain connects TRBV5-4 to TRBJ2-1; a possible D gene is TRBD2 (5 bases). The CDR3 has 15 residues. Per the germline V gene, CDR1 is SGHNT and CDR2 is YYREEE (reference sequence). V dropped 4 bases and J dropped 0 bases, with 11 bases sitting between them. CDR3 nucleotide sequence: TGTGCCAGCAGCCCGGACTGGAGCTCCTACAATGAGCAGTTCTTC. Its protein product is CASSPDWSSYNEQFF.

The chain links TRBV7-3 to TRBJ1-1; D is unclear. From germline, CDR1 is SGHTA and CDR2 FQGTGA. The CDR3 is made up of 13 amino acids. V lost 3 bases and J lost 0, with 5 bases in between. The CDR3 bases are TGTGCCAGCAGCTTCAGAATGAACACTGAAGCTTTCTTT. Its protein is CASSFRMNTEAFF.

The chain carries TRBV19 and TRBJ1-4; D gene ambiguous. CDR1 LNHDA and CDR2 SQIVND come from the germline V gene (reference sequence). The V and J ends lost 6 bases and 0 bases respectively, with 8 bases between them. The CDR3 runs to 14 residues. The CDR3 reads CASSSPATNEKLFF. For the CDR3, the DNA is TGTGCCAGTAGCTCCCCTGCAACTAATGAAAAACTGTTTTTT.

This chain connects TRBV10-3 to TRBJ1-1, with 10 bases aligning to TRBD1. CDR1 is ENHRY, CDR2 SYGVKD, per germline. Trimming took 6 bases from V and 5 from J; bases not matched to a gene: 6. This CDR3 has 14 amino acids. As DNA, the CDR3 is TGTGCCATCAGGCCGGGACAGGGGTGGACTGAAGCTTTCTTT. Translated: CAIRPGQGWTEAFF.

The chain has TRBV5-1 and TRBJ2-3; no clear D. CDR3 size: 15 residues. V shed 3 bases and J shed 0 bases, with 11 bases lying between them. Germline lookup yields CDR1 SGHRS and CDR2 YFSETQ. CDR3 nucleotides: TGCGCCAGCAGCTCCCGAGAAACTAGCACAGATACGCAGTATTTT. Encoded protein: CASSSRETSTDTQYF.

The chain uses TRBV3-1 (or the pseudogene TRBV3-2) and TRBJ1-5; TRBD1 might be the D (6 bases). The germline V and J ends were trimmed by 4 bases and 5 bases, with 12 bases remaining between them. Germline CDR1 and CDR2: LGHDT and YNNKEL (reference sequence). The CDR3 is 14 amino acids. Here the CDR3 DNA reads TGTGCCAGCAGCCCCGGGGGGGGCTATCAGCCCCAGCATTTT. It specifies CASSPGGGYQPQHF.

The chain couples TRBV11-1 to TRBJ2-7; D is unclear. Trimming pared 1 base from V and 7 bases from J, leaving 8 bases between. CDR1 is SGHAT and CDR2 is FQDESV in the germline V gene (reference sequence). The CDR3 has 12 residues. CDR3 residues: CASSLVSGEQYF. In nucleotides, the CDR3 is TGTGCCAGCAGCTTAGTTTCCGGGGAGCAGTACTTC. Together with reference TRBV11-1 and TRBJ2-7, the CDR3 gives the full variable domain: EAEVAQSPRYKITEKSQAVAFWCDPISGHATLYWYRQILGQGPELLVQFQDESVVDDSQLPKDRFSAERLKGVDSTLKIQPAELGDSAMYLCASSLVSGEQYFGPGTRLTVT.

V usage is TRBV7-7 and J usage is TRBJ2-5, with 9 bases fitting TRBD2. The CDR3 is 17 amino acids. CDR1 is SSHAT, CDR2 FNYEAQ, per germline (reference sequence). With 0 bases clipped from V and 5 bases from J, the junction kept 10 bases outside the gene matches. The CDR3 bases are TGTGCCAGCAGCTTAGCGTTGGCGGGAGGGCCGAGGGAGACCCAGTACTTC. It yields the protein CASSLALAGGPRETQYF.

The chain recombines TRBV12-3 or TRBV12-4 with TRBJ2-1; 9 nucleotides match TRBD1. This CDR3 is built from 12 residues. After removal of 8 bases from V and 7 bases from J, the junction contained 3 bases not matched to a gene. CDR3 sequence (DNA): TGTGCCAGCGGGGACAGGGTTAATGAGCAGTTCTTC. This translates into CASGDRVNEQFF.

The chain joins TRBV3-1 (or the pseudogene TRBV3-2) to TRBJ1-2; TRBD1 matches 7 bases. The CDR3 contains 16 residues. Germline CDR1 LGHDT, CDR2 YNNKEL (reference sequence). After removal of 4 bases from V and 2 bases from J, the junction contained 10 bases not matched to a gene. In DNA form, the CDR3 reads TGTGCCAGCAGCCCGAGACCAAAGGGACAGAACTATGGCTACACCTTC. Translation: CASSPRPKGQNYGYTF.

The V gene is TRBV7-9, the J gene TRBJ2-1; D is unresolved. The CDR3 runs to 11 residues. Trimming cost V 1 base and J 9 bases, with 4 bases left between them. The germline V gene has CDR1 SEHNR and CDR2 FQNEAQ (reference sequence). CDR3 sequence reads: CASSLDREQFF. The CDR3 DNA reads as TGTGCCAGCAGCTTAGATCGTGAGCAGTTCTTC.

This clone is a singleton in its sample. This rearrangement joins TRBV25-1 to TRBJ2-5; tentatively, D is TRBD2 (5 bases). The CDR3 is 13 residues long. Germline CDR1 reads MGHDK; CDR2 reads SYGVNS. V was pared by 4 bases and J by 4 bases, with 10 bases between. CDR3 sequence: CASSVAGGETQYF. The DNA for the CDR3 is TGTGCCAGCAGTGTTGCGGGCGGAGAGACCCAGTACTTC.

This rearrangement joins TRBV12-5 to TRBJ2-2, with 9 bases that match TRBD1. The trim removed 1 base at V and 3 bases at J, leaving 0 bases unmatched. The CDR3 is made up of 15 amino acids. Looked up from germline, CDR1 is LGHNT and CDR2 is FRNRAP. CDR3 loop: CASGLGQGDTGELFF. The CDR3 bases are TGTGCTAGTGGTTTGGGACAGGGGGACACCGGGGAGCTGTTTTTT.

The V call is TRBV7-2, the J call TRBJ1-1, with TRBD1 matching over 12 bases. CDR3 length equals 17 residues. The germline CDR1 and CDR2 sequences are SGHTA and FQGNSA. Trimming at V came to 1 base and at J to 1 base, leaving 4 bases not matched to a gene. The CDR3 DNA follows: TGTGCCAGCAGCTTAGTTGGGACAGGGGGCCAGAACACTGAAGCTTTCTTT. Amino acid sequence: CASSLVGTGGQNTEAFF.

CDR3 DNA: TGTGCCAGCAAAGGGGACAGGGCGAACTATGGCTACACCTTC. Translation gives CASKGDRANYGYTF. J is TRBJ1-2 and V is TRBV28, with 9 bases that match TRBD1. The CDR3 contains 14 residues. The V gene end was trimmed by 7 bases and the J gene end by 2 bases; junction bases not matched to a gene: 5. Germline V gene lookup returns CDR1 MDHEN and CDR2 SYDVKM.

Here the CDR3 reads CASSLDTGNYGYTF. DNA for the CDR3: TGCGCCAGCAGCTTGGACACAGGAAACTATGGCTACACCTTC. The chain uses TRBV5-1 and TRBJ1-2, with D maybe TRBD1 (5 bases). Germline V gene lookup returns CDR1 SGHRS and CDR2 YFSETQ. The ends were cut back, 0 bases at V and 2 bases at J, with 8 bases in the middle. The CDR3 extends over 14 amino acids.

V is TRBV20-1 and J is TRBJ2-3; 10 positions agree with TRBD2. Germline trimming cut 3 bases from V and 7 bases from J; bases unmatched to any gene: 7. Germline V lookup: CDR1 DFQATT, CDR2 SNEGSKA (reference sequence). The length of the CDR3 is 14 residues. The CDR3 protein is CSASGELAGYTQYF. CDR3 nucleotides: TGCAGTGCTAGTGGTGAACTAGCGGGATATACGCAGTATTTT.

This chain uses TRBV28 with TRBJ1-6; 8 bases are shared with TRBD1. Germline CDR1 MDHEN, CDR2 SYDVKM. The CDR3 totals 14 residues. The V and J ends lost 6 bases and 9 bases, in that order; junction bases with no gene match: 7. This CDR3 is CASSTQGEFSPLHF. The DNA of the CDR3 is TGTGCCAGCAGCACACAGGGGGAGTTTTCACCCCTCCACTTT. Supplemented by reference TRBV28 and TRBJ1-6, the full variable domain reads DVKVTQSSRYLVKRTGEKVFLECVQDMDHENMFWYRQDPGLGLRLIYFSYDVKMKEKGDIPEGYSVSREKKERFSLILESASTNQTSMYLCASSTQGEFSPLHFGNGTRLTVT.

This chain connects TRBV3-1 (or the pseudogene TRBV3-2) to TRBJ2-3; the D is unclear. Germline values: CDR1 LGHDT, CDR2 YNNKEL (reference sequence). V gave up 1 base and J gave up 8 bases, with 10 bases separating them. This CDR3 spans 13 amino acids. As DNA, the CDR3 is TGTGCCAGCAGCCAAGCTGCGGACGGTACGCAGTATTTT. This encodes CASSQAADGTQYF.

The chain joins TRBV28 to TRBJ2-5; tentative D call: TRBD2 (7 bases). This CDR3 has 14 amino acids. CDR1 is MDHEN and CDR2 is SYDVKM in the germline V gene. Between the trimmed V and J ends, which lost 6 bases and 10 bases, there was a span of 21 bases. The CDR3 region has the DNA TGTGCCAGCAGCAATCTAGGGGGGGGCGGGTTCCAGTACTTC. Its protein product is CASSNLGGGGFQYF.

In nucleotides, the CDR3 is TGCGCCAGCAGCCAAGAGGGAAGGGACAGGGGCTATGGCTACACCTTC. Translated: CASSQEGRDRGYGYTF. The chain links TRBV4-3 to TRBJ1-2; 10 bases are a match to TRBD1. The V segment lost 0 bases and the J segment 4 bases; nucleotides outside the gene matches: 5. The CDR3 runs 16 residues. Germline CDR1 is LGHNA and CDR2 is YSLEER.

The CDR3 sequence: CSAAGTTDANTGELFF. The CDR3 bases are TGCAGCGCCGCTGGGACTACCGACGCGAACACCGGGGAGCTGTTTTTT. V usage is TRBV29-1 and J usage is TRBJ2-2, with 7 bases identical to TRBD2. The CDR3 covers 16 residues. The germline gives CDR1 SQVTM, CDR2 ANQGSEA. J was trimmed by 0 bases and V by 7 bases; bases with no gene match: 11.

The chain joins TRBV19 to TRBJ1-1, with unresolved D. The V end was cut by 5 bases, the J end by 7 bases, with 14 bases between. The V gene's germline CDR1 is LNHDA and CDR2 SQIVND (reference sequence). There are 13 residues in the CDR3. The CDR3: CASSPGVLLEAFF. The DNA of the CDR3 is TGTGCCAGTAGTCCCGGAGTACTACTTGAAGCTTTCTTT.

In its sample, this clone was seen a few times. This chain uses TRBV7-8 with TRBJ2-7; 7 bases match TRBD2. CDR3 size: 14 residues. V was pared by 5 bases and J by 4 bases, with 8 bases of the junction left unmatched. Per germline, CDR1 SGHVS and CDR2 FQNEAQ. The CDR3 spells CASSHGLVVYEQYF. CDR3 DNA sequence: TGTGCCAGCAGCCATGGACTAGTTGTATACGAGCAGTACTTC.